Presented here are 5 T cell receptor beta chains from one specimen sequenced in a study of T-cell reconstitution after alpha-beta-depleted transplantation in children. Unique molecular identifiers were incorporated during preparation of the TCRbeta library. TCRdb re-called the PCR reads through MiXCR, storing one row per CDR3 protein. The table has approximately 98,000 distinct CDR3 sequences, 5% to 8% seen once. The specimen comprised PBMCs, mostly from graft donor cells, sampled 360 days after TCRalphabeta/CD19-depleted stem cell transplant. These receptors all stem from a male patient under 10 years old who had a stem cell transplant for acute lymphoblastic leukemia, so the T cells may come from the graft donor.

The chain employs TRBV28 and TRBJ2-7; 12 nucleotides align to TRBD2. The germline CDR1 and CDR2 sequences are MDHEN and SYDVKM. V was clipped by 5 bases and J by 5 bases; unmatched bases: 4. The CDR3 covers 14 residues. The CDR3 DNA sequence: TGTGCCAGCAGTCTACTAGCGGGAGGAAACGAGCAGTACTTC. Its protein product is CASSLLAGGNEQYF.

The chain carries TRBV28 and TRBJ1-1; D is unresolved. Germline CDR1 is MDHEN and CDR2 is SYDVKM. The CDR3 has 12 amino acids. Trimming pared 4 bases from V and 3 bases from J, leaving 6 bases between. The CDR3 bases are TGTGCCAGCAGTTCGTGGGACACTGAAGCTTTCTTT. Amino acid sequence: CASSSWDTEAFF.

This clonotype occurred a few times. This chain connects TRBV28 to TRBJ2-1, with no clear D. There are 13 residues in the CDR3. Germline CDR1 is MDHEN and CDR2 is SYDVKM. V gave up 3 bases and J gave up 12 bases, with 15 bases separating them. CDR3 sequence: CASSFRPNSRQFF. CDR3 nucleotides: TGTGCCAGCAGTTTCAGGCCGAATAGCCGGCAGTTCTTC.

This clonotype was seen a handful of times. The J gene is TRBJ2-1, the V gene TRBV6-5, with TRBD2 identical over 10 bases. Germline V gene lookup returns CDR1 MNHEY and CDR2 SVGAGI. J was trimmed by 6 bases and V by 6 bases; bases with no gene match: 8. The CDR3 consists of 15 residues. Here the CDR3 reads CASRGGTSGANEQFF. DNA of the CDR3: TGTGCCAGCAGGGGGGGAACTAGCGGGGCCAATGAGCAGTTCTTC.

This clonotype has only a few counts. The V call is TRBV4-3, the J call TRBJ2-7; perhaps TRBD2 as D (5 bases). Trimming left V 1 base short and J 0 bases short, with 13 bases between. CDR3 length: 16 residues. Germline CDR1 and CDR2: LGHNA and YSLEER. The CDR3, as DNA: TGCGCCAGCAGCCAAGGAGTGGCGGGTGGCTCCTACGAGCAGTACTTC. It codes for CASSQGVAGGSYEQYF.